This is a list of T cell receptor beta chains from one sample in a study of PD-1 blockade in classical Hodgkin lymphoma. Sequencing used immunoSEQ multiplex PCR; TCRdb keeps in-frame clones, though not all of them. The sample carries about 19,000 clones, around 86% recorded once. The sample in question was peripheral blood mononuclear cells (PBMCs), obtained before the second cycle of nivolumab. Source of these receptors: a human donor with classical Hodgkin lymphoma. Both conserved end residues are part of each CDR3. The D gene is left open where the match is weak. A row's size may be missing; if present it is once, few, many or a size class.

v_call: TRBV5-1
d_call: .
j_call: TRBJ1-2
clone_size: .
cdr3_nt: TGCGCCACCTCCCCTGGAAATCCCTATGGCTACACCTTC
cdr3_aa: CATSPGNPYGYTF

v_call: TRBV5-1
d_call: .
j_call: TRBJ2-6
clone_size: .
cdr3_nt: TGCGCCAGCAGCTTGTGGGGGGCTGGGGCCAACGTCCTGACTTTC
cdr3_aa: CASSLWGAGANVLTF

v_call: TRBV5-1
d_call: .
j_call: TRBJ2-1
clone_size: .
cdr3_nt: TGCGCCAGCAGCTTGGGAAATAACAATGAGCAGTTCTTC
cdr3_aa: CASSLGNNNEQFF

v_call: TRBV5-1
d_call: TRBD1
j_call: TRBJ1-2
clone_size: .
cdr3_nt: TGCGCCAGCAGCTTTGGGTCCGGGACAGGGGGTGGCTACACCTTC
cdr3_aa: CASSFGSGTGGGYTF

v_call: TRBV6-6
d_call: TRBD1
j_call: TRBJ1-1
clone_size: .
cdr3_nt: TGTGCCAGCAGTTATCTGCAGGGGGCCGCTGAAGCTTTCTTT
cdr3_aa: CASSYLQGAAEAFF

v_call: TRBV5-1
d_call: .
j_call: TRBJ2-2
clone_size: .
cdr3_nt: TGCGCCAGCGCGGCAGGATCGAACACCGGGGAGCTGTTTTTT
cdr3_aa: CASAAGSNTGELFF

v_call: TRBV19
d_call: TRBD2
j_call: TRBJ2-1
clone_size: .
cdr3_nt: TGTGCCAGTAGTAGGGGGGGTTGGTCCTACAATGAGCAGTTCTTC
cdr3_aa: CASSRGGWSYNEQFF

v_call: TRBV7-2
d_call: TRBD2
j_call: TRBJ2-5
clone_size: .
cdr3_nt: TGTGCCAGCAGCTACCTAGCGGGGGGGCGAGAGACCCAGTACTTC
cdr3_aa: CASSYLAGGRETQYF

v_call: TRBV5-1
d_call: TRBD1
j_call: TRBJ1-6
clone_size: .
cdr3_nt: TGCGCCAGCGGCTTGGCGGACACAGGGGATACTTCACCCCTCCACTTT
cdr3_aa: CASGLADTGDTSPLHF

v_call: TRBV6-6
d_call: .
j_call: TRBJ1-1
clone_size: few
cdr3_nt: TGTGCCAGCAGCCACACAGAGAACACTGAAGCTTTCTTT
cdr3_aa: CASSHTENTEAFF

v_call: TRBV5-6
d_call: .
j_call: TRBJ1-2
clone_size: .
cdr3_nt: TGTGCCAGCAGCTTGGGGGGGAACTATGGCTACACCTTC
cdr3_aa: CASSLGGNYGYTF

v_call: TRBV23-1
d_call: .
j_call: TRBJ2-5
clone_size: .
cdr3_nt: TGCGCCAGCAGTCAACTTGGAGGAGGCCAAGAGACCCAGTACTTC
cdr3_aa: CASSQLGGGQETQYF

v_call: TRBV7-7
d_call: .
j_call: TRBJ2-3
clone_size: once
cdr3_nt: TGTGCTAGCAGCCCGACGACGGTGGGCACAGATACGCAGTATTTT
cdr3_aa: CASSPTTVGTDTQYF

v_call: TRBV6-5
d_call: .
j_call: TRBJ1-1
clone_size: once
cdr3_nt: TGTGCCAGCAGCCAGTCAGGGACCGTAAACACTGAAGCTTTCTTT
cdr3_aa: CASSQSGTVNTEAFF

v_call: TRBV12-5
d_call: .
j_call: TRBJ2-7
clone_size: .
cdr3_nt: TGTGCTAGTGGTTTGGTTGTTACAGAGACCTACGAGCAGTACTTC
cdr3_aa: CASGLVVTETYEQYF

v_call: TRBV27
d_call: TRBD1
j_call: TRBJ2-7
clone_size: .
cdr3_nt: TGTGCCATCCAGACCGGGACAGGGGTCTCCTACGAGCAGTACTTC
cdr3_aa: CAIQTGTGVSYEQYF

v_call: TRBV7-9
d_call: .
j_call: TRBJ1-2
clone_size: .
cdr3_nt: TGTGCCAGCAGCTTAAGGGGGAGCCTGCTTTATGGCTACACCTTC
cdr3_aa: CASSLRGSLLYGYTF

v_call: TRBV5-8
d_call: .
j_call: TRBJ2-5
clone_size: .
cdr3_nt: TGTGCCAGCAGCTGGGCGGGAGACAGGGTCGGCGAGACCCAGTACTTC
cdr3_aa: CASSWAGDRVGETQYF

v_call: TRBV5-5
d_call: TRBD2
j_call: TRBJ2-3
clone_size: .
cdr3_nt: TGTGCCAGCAGCTTGGATGGGCGGGGGGGCACAGATACGCAGTATTTT
cdr3_aa: CASSLDGRGGTDTQYF

v_call: TRBV7-8
d_call: .
j_call: TRBJ2-5
clone_size: .
cdr3_nt: TGTGCCAGCAGCTTAGCACAAGAGACCCAGTACTTC
cdr3_aa: CASSLAQETQYF

v_call: TRBV6-5
d_call: .
j_call: TRBJ1-3
clone_size: .
cdr3_nt: TGTGCCAGCAGTTACGTCGACGGAACCTCTGGAAACACCATATATTTT
cdr3_aa: CASSYVDGTSGNTIYF

v_call: TRBV5-4
d_call: .
j_call: TRBJ1-2
clone_size: .
cdr3_nt: TGTGCCAGCAGCTTAAGGGGGGGCGCTAACTATGGCTACACCTTC
cdr3_aa: CASSLRGGANYGYTF

v_call: TRBV25-1
d_call: TRBD1
j_call: TRBJ2-5
clone_size: .
cdr3_nt: TGTGCCAGCAGTGCATCGGGACAGTTCCAAGAGACCCAGTACTTC
cdr3_aa: CASSASGQFQETQYF

v_call: TRBV5-1
d_call: TRBD2
j_call: TRBJ2-3
clone_size: .
cdr3_nt: TGCGCCAGCAGCTTGGCCGCGGCGGGGGTTGGAGATACGCAGTATTTT
cdr3_aa: CASSLAAAGVGDTQYF

v_call: TRBV5-1
d_call: TRBD1
j_call: TRBJ1-2
clone_size: .
cdr3_nt: TGCGCCAGCAGCTTGGCGGACAGGGTCTATGGCTACACCTTC
cdr3_aa: CASSLADRVYGYTF

v_call: TRBV5-1
d_call: TRBD1
j_call: TRBJ1-2
clone_size: .
cdr3_nt: TGCGCCAGCAGCTTGGAGGGACAGGGCGGCTATGGCTACACCTTC
cdr3_aa: CASSLEGQGGYGYTF

v_call: TRBV9
d_call: TRBD1
j_call: TRBJ2-5
clone_size: once
cdr3_nt: TGTGCCAGCAGCGCACAGGGGGCGTCGGAGACCCAGTACTTC
cdr3_aa: CASSAQGASETQYF

v_call: TRBV14
d_call: .
j_call: TRBJ1-2
clone_size: .
cdr3_nt: TGTGCCAGCAGCCAAGCCGTGGGGGCGCGGGGCTACACCTTC
cdr3_aa: CASSQAVGARGYTF

v_call: TRBV13
d_call: .
j_call: TRBJ1-1
clone_size: few
cdr3_nt: TGTGCCAGCAGCCCCGTAGCAGGGAACACTGAAGCTTTCTTT
cdr3_aa: CASSPVAGNTEAFF

v_call: TRBV5-1
d_call: .
j_call: TRBJ2-5
clone_size: once
cdr3_nt: TGCGCCAGCAGCCAACGTCCGTCCGCCGGCCAAGAGACCCAGTACTTC
cdr3_aa: CASSQRPSAGQETQYF

v_call: TRBV5-1
d_call: TRBD2
j_call: TRBJ2-3
clone_size: once
cdr3_nt: TGCGCCAGCAGCTTGGGGCCTAGCGGGGGCACAGATACGCAGTATTTT
cdr3_aa: CASSLGPSGGTDTQYF

v_call: TRBV6-6
d_call: TRBD2
j_call: TRBJ2-1
clone_size: .
cdr3_nt: TGTGCCAGCAGCGGGGGGGGGCGAGATTGGAATGAGCAGTTCTTC
cdr3_aa: CASSGGGRDWNEQFF

v_call: TRBV6-1
d_call: .
j_call: TRBJ2-1
clone_size: .
cdr3_nt: TGTGCCAGCAGTACGGGGGTAAATAGCTACAATGAGCAGTTCTTC
cdr3_aa: CASSTGVNSYNEQFF

v_call: TRBV6-6
d_call: TRBD2
j_call: TRBJ2-7
clone_size: .
cdr3_nt: TGTGCCAGCAACCCGACCGGGGGGACCTACGAGCAGTACTTC
cdr3_aa: CASNPTGGTYEQYF

v_call: TRBV21-1
d_call: .
j_call: TRBJ2-7
clone_size: once
cdr3_nt: TGTGCCAGCAGCAAAGGGTTGCCCTACGAGCAGTACTTC
cdr3_aa: CASSKGLPYEQYF

v_call: TRBV4-3
d_call: TRBD1
j_call: TRBJ1-4
clone_size: .
cdr3_nt: TGCGCCAGCAGCCCCTGGGGACAGGGCGAAAAACTGTTTTTT
cdr3_aa: CASSPWGQGEKLFF